This entry describes one TCR beta chain. Its antigen remains unknown. V lost 4 bases and J 4 bases, leaving 10 bases between the germline ends. Per germline, CDR1 MNHEY and CDR2 SVGAGI. This CDR3 region has 13 residues. PCR was performed using 60 Vbeta and 13 Jbeta primers. Here immunoSEQ multiplex PCR was the method, and the copy in TCRdb shows in-frame clones only, minus some. The sample includes about 200,000 clones. These data are taken from a study of cytomegalovirus exposure and HLA in healthy donors. Study-level findings and limits: In an earlier analysis, productive rearrangement rates for most beta V segments clustered near 87% or 30%. The listing of 150 to 200 TCR beta chains classed them as cytomegalovirus-associated. On later analysis, the bulk of CMV-associated TCR beta chains appeared to be HLA-restricted. Roughly even sequencing depth across donors was the assumption behind the presence/absence analyses.

The sequenced sample was PBMCs. The V call is TRBV6-5, the J call TRBJ2-5, with D possibly being TRBD2 (6 bases). The sequence derives from a girl aged 2 to 9 in good health and CMV-seropositive. CDR3 sequence: CASSLVGGETQYF. The CDR3 DNA is TGTGCCAGCAGTTTAGTGGGGGGAGAGACCCAGTACTTC.